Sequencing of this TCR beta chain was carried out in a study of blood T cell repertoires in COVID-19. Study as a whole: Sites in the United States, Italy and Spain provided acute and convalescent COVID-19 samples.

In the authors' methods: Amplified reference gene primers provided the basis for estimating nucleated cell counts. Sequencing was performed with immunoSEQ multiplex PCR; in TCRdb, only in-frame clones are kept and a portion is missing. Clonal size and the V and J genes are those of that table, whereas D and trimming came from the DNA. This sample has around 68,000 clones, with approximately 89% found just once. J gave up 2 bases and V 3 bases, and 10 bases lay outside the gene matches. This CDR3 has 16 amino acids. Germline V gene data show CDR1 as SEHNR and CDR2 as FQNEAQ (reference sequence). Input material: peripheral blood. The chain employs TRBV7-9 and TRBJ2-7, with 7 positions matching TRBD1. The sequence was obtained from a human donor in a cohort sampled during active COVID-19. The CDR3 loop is CASSLVDRVAPYEQYF. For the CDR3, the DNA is TGTGCCAGCAGCTTGGTTGACAGGGTGGCCCCCTACGAGCAGTACTTC.